This entry lists 29 T cell receptor beta chains sequenced from one sample in a study of OX40 agonist ivuxolimab in advanced cancers. Some clones are missing from TCRdb's copy, which holds only in-frame ones; the method was immunoSEQ multiplex PCR. The data hold some 50,000 clones, with 88% observed a single time. The specimen was CD4+ or CD8+ T cells sorted from blood, collected in a trial of the OX40 agonist ivuxolimab. These receptors came from an adult with an advanced solid tumor such as melanoma, head and neck, liver or kidney cancer.

The V and J genes are TRBV5-8 and TRBJ1-2; TRBD1 agrees at 9 bases. Losses at the gene ends were 4 bases for V and 4 bases for J; bases not matched to a gene: 5. The CDR3 has 14 residues. From germline, CDR1 is SGHTS and CDR2 YDEGEE. CDR3 sequence: CASSGDRAGYGYTF. The DNA of the CDR3 is TGTGCCAGCAGCGGGGACAGGGCTGGCTATGGCTACACCTTC.

The chain uses TRBV6-5 and TRBJ1-4; 8 bases are shared with TRBD1. The germline V gene encodes CDR1 MNHEY and CDR2 SVGAGI. With 4 bases clipped from V and 7 bases from J, the junction kept 11 bases outside the gene matches. The CDR3 sequence is 16 residues long. CDR3 region: CASSSGGAFQGEKLFF. For the CDR3, the DNA is TGTGCCAGCAGTTCAGGGGGCGCGTTTCAAGGTGAAAAACTGTTTTTT.

The CDR3 coding sequence is TGTGCCAGCAGCTTATATCCAGGCCAACCACCACACAATGAGCAGTTCTTC. This codes for CASSLYPGQPPHNEQFF. The rearrangement joins TRBV7-2 to TRBJ2-1; D remains unclear. The ends were cut back, 2 bases at V and 5 bases at J, with 19 bases in the middle. The CDR3 length is 17 residues. Germline-derived CDR1 and CDR2 are SGHTA and FQGNSA.

This clone was observed a handful of times. This chain links TRBV19 with TRBJ2-7, with 10 bases that match TRBD1. The CDR3 length is 15 residues. Germline lookup yields CDR1 LNHDA and CDR2 SQIVND (reference sequence). V lost 6 bases and J lost 2; bases outside the gene matches: 7. CDR3 sequence reads: CASREGQGSTYEQYF. In DNA, the CDR3 is TGTGCCAGTAGGGAGGGACAGGGGAGTACCTACGAGCAGTACTTC.

This sequence joins TRBV12-5 and TRBJ2-7, with TRBD1 matching over 9 bases. The CDR3 is made up of 14 amino acids. Germline V CDR1 and CDR2: LGHNT, FRNRAP. With V trimmed by 11 bases and J by 3 bases, 11 bases remained unmatched. The CDR3 DNA reads TGTGCTTCCATCCACAGGGGGCAAGGCTACGAGCAGTACTTC. Its protein is CASIHRGQGYEQYF.

This clone was seen only a few times. The chain employs TRBV4-1 and TRBJ2-7; no firm D call. V dropped 3 bases and J dropped 7 bases, with 10 bases sitting between them. The CDR3 covers 12 residues. Germline CDR1 MGHRA, CDR2 YSYEKL. This CDR3 is CASSHPGDEQYF. In nucleotides, the CDR3 is TGCGCCAGCAGCCACCCCGGAGATGAGCAGTACTTC.

The chain joins TRBV7-2 to TRBJ2-5; no clear D. The CDR3 extends over 13 amino acids. Trimming cost V 3 bases and J 5 bases, with 10 bases left between them. Per germline, CDR1 SGHTA and CDR2 FQGNSA. The CDR3 protein is CASSFISGETQYF. CDR3 nucleotides: TGTGCCAGCAGCTTCATCAGTGGGGAGACCCAGTACTTC.

The chain carries TRBV29-1 and TRBJ2-3, with no clear D. V lost 7 bases and J lost 0, with 8 bases in between. The CDR3 runs 12 residues. CDR1 SQVTM and CDR2 ANQGSEA come from the germline V gene. CDR3 residues: CSATSSTDTQYF. CDR3 coding DNA: TGCAGCGCCACCTCCAGCACAGATACGCAGTATTTT.

This chain connects TRBV6-5 to TRBJ1-1; 7 bases line up with TRBD1. With 5 bases clipped from V and 0 bases from J, the junction kept 3 bases outside the gene matches. The CDR3 loop spans 14 amino acids. CDR1 and CDR2 from the germline V gene are MNHEY and SVGAGI. CDR3 region: CASSLGGMNTEAFF. In nucleotides, the CDR3 is TGTGCCAGCAGTCTAGGGGGCATGAACACTGAAGCTTTCTTT.

The chain joins TRBV5-5 to TRBJ2-1; 13 bases are a match to TRBD2. Per the germline V gene, CDR1 is SGHKS and CDR2 is YYEKEE (reference sequence). Trimming removed 5 bases from V and 4 bases from J; junction bases left unmatched: 3. This CDR3 region has 15 residues. The CDR3, as DNA: TGTGCCAGCAGAAGGACTAGCGGGAGTTACAATGAGCAGTTCTTC. As protein: CASRRTSGSYNEQFF.

The rearrangement uses TRBV27 and TRBJ1-1, with a possible D match to TRBD1 (5 bases). From germline, CDR1 is MNHEY and CDR2 SMNVEV (reference sequence). Trimming removed 6 bases from V and 0 bases from J, with 11 bases in between. This CDR3 is 14 amino acids long. CDR3 coding DNA: TGTGCCAGCAGCCTAGGACATTTGAACACTGAAGCTTTCTTT. Translated, it gives CASSLGHLNTEAFF.

This chain connects TRBV19 to TRBJ1-1; D is uncertain. CDR3 length: 13 amino acids. Deletions cut 0 bases from V and 4 bases from J, with 6 bases between. Germline V lookup: CDR1 LNHDA, CDR2 SQIVND (reference sequence). The CDR3 DNA sequence: TGTGCCAGTAGTATAGATCGGGGCACTGAAGCTTTCTTT. Its translation: CASSIDRGTEAFF.

This sequence joins TRBV2 and TRBJ2-7; the D gene is possibly TRBD1 (6 bases). Germline CDR1 reads SNHLY; CDR2 reads FYNNEI. The V gene lost 8 bases and the J gene lost 3 bases, with 14 bases spanning the gap. The CDR3 loop spans 13 amino acids. CDR3 in amino acids: CASLQGTIYEQYF. The CDR3 DNA follows: TGTGCCAGCCTCCAGGGGACCATCTACGAGCAGTACTTC.

The chain is built from TRBV5-1 and TRBJ2-1; the match to TRBD1 covers 9 bases. V dropped 3 bases and J dropped 0; count of bases not matched to a gene: 4. Germline CDR1 SGHRS, CDR2 YFSETQ. CDR3 length: 16 amino acids. CDR3 loop: CASSWGTGSSYNEQFF. CDR3 sequence (DNA): TGCGCCAGCAGCTGGGGGACAGGGAGCTCCTACAATGAGCAGTTCTTC. Combining the CDR3 with reference TRBV5-1 and TRBJ2-1 gives the whole variable domain KAGVTQTPRYLIKTRGQQVTLSCSPISGHRSVSWYQQTPGQGLQFLFEYFSETQRNKGNFPGRFSGRQFSNSRSEMNVSTLELGDSALYLCASSWGTGSSYNEQFFGPGTRLTVL.

This clone was observed once. The chain couples TRBV4-1 to TRBJ2-7, with 16 bases identical to TRBD2. V trimming: 4 bases; J trimming: 4 bases; junction bases outside the gene matches: 7. Germline loops: CDR1 MGHRA, CDR2 YSYEKL. The CDR3 totals 17 residues. The CDR3 nucleotides are TGCGCCAGCAGCCGGGGACTAGCGGGAGGGCCAGGTTACGAGCAGTACTTC. Translating gives CASSRGLAGGPGYEQYF.

V gene TRBV9 combines with J gene TRBJ2-7; TRBD2 matches 8 bases. V lost 2 bases and J lost 4; bases outside the gene matches: 8. From germline, CDR1 is SGDLS and CDR2 YYNGEE. CDR3 length: 15 residues. CDR3 nucleotide sequence: TGTGCCAGCAGCGTGAGACCGGGAGGGCCGTACGAGCAGTACTTC. This gives the protein CASSVRPGGPYEQYF.

This sequence joins TRBV5-1 and TRBJ2-5; possible D gene TRBD2, 5 bases. The DNA matches TRBJ2-7 better at its end, which makes the J call doubtful. Germline-derived CDR1 and CDR2 are SGHRS and YFSETQ. The CDR3 is 14 amino acids. The CDR3 region is CASSLDGESYEQYF. The CDR3 DNA sequence: TGCGCCAGCAGCTTGGACGGGGAGTCCTACGAGCAGTACTTC.

The chain couples TRBV6-5 to TRBJ2-2, with D uncertain. This CDR3 region has 13 residues. CDR1 and CDR2 (germline): MNHEY, SVGAGI. V lost 7 bases to trimming and J lost 7 bases, with 13 bases between them. The CDR3 nucleotides are TGTGCCAGCACAGGCTCCGGCAACGGGGAGCTGTTTTTT. Translating it yields CASTGSGNGELFF.

CDR3 amino acids: CASSPTDTQYF. The CDR3 DNA sequence: TGTGCCAGCTCACCCACAGATACGCAGTATTTT. This chain uses TRBV18 with TRBJ2-3; D is uncertain. The CDR3 is 11 residues long. From germline, CDR1 is KGHSH and CDR2 LQKENI. Trimming pared 3 bases from V and 2 bases from J, leaving 0 bases between.

The gene calls are TRBV19 and TRBJ2-7, with a weak D call TRBD1 (7 bases). Trimming left V 8 bases short and J 2 bases short, with 10 bases between. This CDR3 has 12 amino acids. The germline V gene encodes CDR1 LNHDA and CDR2 SQIVND (reference sequence). The CDR3 bases are TGTGCCAGTGCAGGGGGGACCTACGAGCAGTACTTC. It is translated as CASAGGTYEQYF.

The chain is built from TRBV19 and TRBJ2-1; TRBD2 matches at 7 bases. J was trimmed by 0 bases and V by 1 base; bases with no gene match: 3. The CDR3 consists of 16 residues. Germline V gene lookup returns CDR1 LNHDA and CDR2 SQIVND (reference sequence). The CDR3 sequence: CASSIGGGLSYNEQFF. For the CDR3, the DNA is TGTGCCAGTAGTATAGGGGGGGGACTCTCCTACAATGAGCAGTTCTTC.

This clone was seen once. The J gene is TRBJ2-7, the V gene TRBV2; D perhaps matches TRBD2 (5 bases). CDR1 and CDR2 (germline): SNHLY, FYNNEI. Deletions cut 1 base from V and 6 bases from J, with 10 bases between. CDR3 size: 13 residues. CDR3 bases: TGTGCCAGCAGTGAAGGAGGGTTGGGCGAGCAGTACTTC. Translating gives CASSEGGLGEQYF.

This clone is a singleton in its sample. The chain is built from TRBV19 and TRBJ2-3; the match to TRBD2 covers 13 bases. Trimming removed 6 bases from V and 0 bases from J; junction bases left unmatched: 12. The germline V gene encodes CDR1 LNHDA and CDR2 SQIVND (reference sequence). This CDR3 region has 19 residues. CDR3 in DNA: TGTGCCAGTAGCGATCACGGGACTAGCGGGATCGTCAGCACAGATACGCAGTATTTT. Translation gives CASSDHGTSGIVSTDTQYF.

The gene calls are TRBV18 and TRBJ2-7; D is unclear. V dropped 3 bases and J dropped 6 bases, with 9 bases sitting between them. Germline CDR1 KGHSH, CDR2 LQKENI. There are 12 residues in the CDR3. CDR3 sequence (DNA): TGTGCCAGCTCACCTCAGTATGGCGAGCAGTACTTC. Translating it yields CASSPQYGEQYF. Together with reference TRBV18 and TRBJ2-7, the CDR3 gives the full variable domain: NAGVMQNPRHLVRRRGQEARLRCSPMKGHSHVYWYRQLPEEGLKFMVYLQKENIIDESGMPKERFSAEFPKEGPSILRIQQVVRGDSAAYFCASSPQYGEQYFGPGTRLTVT.

J is TRBJ2-1 and V is TRBV19; either TRBD1 or TRBD2 may fit D (6 bases each). The V gene lost 3 bases and the J gene lost 0 bases, with 9 bases spanning the gap. The CDR3 extends over 15 amino acids. Germline V gene sequence: CDR1 LNHDA, CDR2 SQIVND (reference sequence). DNA of the CDR3: TGTGCCAGTAGTATTGGGGGGCTCTCCTACAATGAGCAGTTCTTC. This encodes CASSIGGLSYNEQFF.

This clone was picked up one time. This chain links TRBV10-1 with TRBJ1-3; D gene uncertain. V lost 0 bases and J 3 bases, leaving 0 bases between the germline ends. The germline CDR1 and CDR2 sequences are WNHNN and SYGVQD (reference sequence). This CDR3 region has 12 residues. CDR3 nucleotides: TGCGCCAGCAGTGAGTCTGGAAACACCATATATTTT. Translation gives CASSESGNTIYF.

This chain links TRBV7-3 with TRBJ2-3; D is perhaps TRBD2 (5 bases). V was pared by 1 base and J by 2 bases, with 7 bases between. From germline, CDR1 is SGHTA and CDR2 FQGTGA. The CDR3 has 14 amino acids. The CDR3 nucleotides read TGTGCCAGCAGCTTAAGCGGGCCCACAGATACGCAGTATTTT. Translated, it gives CASSLSGPTDTQYF. Full variable domain (remainder filled in from reference TRBV7-3 and TRBJ2-3): GAGVSQTPSNKVTEKGKYVELRCDPISGHTALYWYRQSLGQGPEFLIYFQGTGAADDSGLPNDRFFAVRPEGSVSTLKIQRTERGDSAVYLCASSLSGPTDTQYFGPGTRLTVL.

The chain has TRBV11-2 and TRBJ1-1, with 7 bases lining up with TRBD1. The junction had 5 bases not matched to a gene; V was cut back by 5 bases and J by 2 bases. Germline V gene sequence: CDR1 SGHAT, CDR2 FQNNGV. CDR3 size: 14 residues. The CDR3 loop reads CASSPGQPNTEAFF. CDR3 nucleotide sequence: TGTGCCAGCAGCCCGGGACAGCCAAACACTGAAGCTTTCTTT.

The chain uses TRBV4-2 and TRBJ2-6, with 7 nucleotides matching TRBD2. The V gene end was trimmed by 5 bases and the J gene end by 3 bases; junction bases not matched to a gene: 10. CDR3 length: 17 residues. Germline CDR1 is LGHNA and CDR2 is YNFKEQ. CDR3 sequence (DNA): TGTGCCAGCAGCGGAGCGAGCGGGGCAGATGGGGCCAACGTCCTGACTTTC. Encoded protein: CASSGASGADGANVLTF.